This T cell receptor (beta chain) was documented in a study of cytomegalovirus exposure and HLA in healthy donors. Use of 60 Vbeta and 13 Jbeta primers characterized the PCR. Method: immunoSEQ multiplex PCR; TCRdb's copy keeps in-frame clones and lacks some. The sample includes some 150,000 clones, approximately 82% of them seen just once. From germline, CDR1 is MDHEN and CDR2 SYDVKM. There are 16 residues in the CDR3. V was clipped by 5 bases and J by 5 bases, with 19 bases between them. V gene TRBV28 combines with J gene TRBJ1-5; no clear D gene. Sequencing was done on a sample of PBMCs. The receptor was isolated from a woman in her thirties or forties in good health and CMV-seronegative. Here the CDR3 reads CASSVLRSNTDQPQHF. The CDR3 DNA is TGTGCCAGCAGTGTCCTCAGATCAAACACAGATCAGCCCCAGCATTTT.